Below, 6 T cell receptor beta chains from the same sample are listed, as sequenced in a study of beta chain features in type 1 diabetes. The sequenced template was cDNA made from the entire isolated RNA. TCRdb keeps only in-frame clones here, not all; method: immunoSEQ multiplex PCR. The data contain about 330,000 clones, approximately 11% of them seen just once; the ten biggest clones take up more than 0.015%. The material sequenced was naive CD4+ T cells from blood. Receptors originate from a woman younger than 45 in good health.

This clone has only a few counts. This chain connects TRBV2 to TRBJ1-2; 8 bases are shared with TRBD1. The CDR3 totals 14 residues. V dropped 5 bases and J dropped 4; count of bases not matched to a gene: 6. The germline V gene encodes CDR1 SNHLY and CDR2 FYNNEI. Here the CDR3 reads CASSFGTGSYGYTF. In nucleotides, the CDR3 is TGTGCCAGCAGTTTCGGGACAGGAAGCTATGGCTACACCTTC.

This rearrangement joins TRBV4-3 to TRBJ2-2; D perhaps matches TRBD2 (6 bases). CDR3 length: 16 residues. The germline V and J ends were trimmed by 2 bases and 3 bases, with 13 bases remaining between them. CDR1 and CDR2 (germline): LGHNA, YSLEER. The CDR3 coding sequence is TGCGCCAGCAGCCAACTTTTCGCTAGCGACACCGGGGAGCTGTTTTTT. It codes for CASSQLFASDTGELFF.

The chain couples TRBV4-3 to TRBJ2-1, with 14 bases fitting TRBD2. Trimming took 0 bases from V and 8 from J; bases not matched to a gene: 3. Germline-derived CDR1 and CDR2 are LGHNA and YSLEER. The CDR3 is 16 amino acids. CDR3 DNA: TGCGCCAGCAGCCAAGAGGGGACTAGCGGGAGTTATGAGCAGTTCTTC. Its protein product is CASSQEGTSGSYEQFF.

In this sample, this clone turned up a few times. The chain has TRBV4-3 and TRBJ1-2; weak D call: TRBD1 (6 bases). The V end lost 0 bases, the J end lost 8 bases, and 13 bases lay between the germline ends. The CDR3 totals 14 residues. Germline-derived CDR1 and CDR2 are LGHNA and YSLEER. CDR3 loop: CASSQDYRATGYTF. CDR3 coding DNA: TGCGCCAGCAGCCAAGACTACAGGGCAACGGGCTACACCTTC.

The chain has TRBV11-2 and TRBJ2-1; tentative D call: TRBD2 (5 bases). CDR3 size: 11 residues. Trimming removed 3 bases from V and 9 bases from J, with 6 bases in between. In germline, CDR1 is SGHAT, CDR2 FQNNGV. The CDR3 reads CASSLGSEQFF. CDR3 sequence (DNA): TGTGCCAGCAGCTTGGGGAGTGAGCAGTTCTTC.

This clone was found a few times. The chain recombines TRBV6-5 with TRBJ1-2, with 8 bases aligning to TRBD1. V trimming: 6 bases; J trimming: 3 bases; junction bases outside the gene matches: 3. Per germline, CDR1 MNHEY and CDR2 SVGAGI. The CDR3 is 13 residues long. CDR3 sequence reads: CASSGQGDYGYTF. For the CDR3, the DNA is TGTGCCAGCAGCGGACAGGGCGACTATGGCTACACCTTC.